The clone carrying this T cell receptor (beta chain) was detected once. Antigen specificity is unknown. TCRdb's table, derived via immunoSEQ multiplex PCR, lists solely in-frame clones and lacks some. The sample has 45,000 to 60,000 clones, 60% to 85% seen once. This specimen comes from a study of T cells in localized non-small cell lung cancer. Trimming removed 8 bases from V and 2 bases from J, with 15 bases in between. This CDR3 is built from 14 residues. Germline V gene sequence: CDR1 MDHEN, CDR2 SYDVKM. General study findings and limits: Investigators sequenced only a single tumor region, leaving heterogeneity possible.

The source material was PBMCs, sampled before any cancer treatment. The TCR was taken from a woman aged 35 to 69 with stage II lung adenocarcinoma. The V call is TRBV28, the J call TRBJ1-1; the D is unclear. The CDR3 sequence: CASPPAGFNTEAFF. CDR3 bases: TGTGCCAGCCCCCCGGCGGGGTTTAACACTGAAGCTTTCTTT.